What follows are 12 T cell receptor beta chains derived from one specimen sequenced in a study of blood T cell repertoires in COVID-19. Data came from immunoSEQ multiplex PCR; TCRdb stores just in-frame clones and leaves some out. The sample lists approximately 63,000 clones, just over 85% occurring once. Sequencing was performed on peripheral blood. These receptors came from an elderly woman with active COVID-19.

The chain links TRBV2 to TRBJ1-6, with 9 bases fitting TRBD1. V was pared by 2 bases and J by 0 bases, with 5 bases of the junction left unmatched. The CDR3 has 18 amino acids. Germline lookup yields CDR1 SNHLY and CDR2 FYNNEI. In nucleotides, the CDR3 is TGTGCCAGCAGTGAACCGGGACAGGGACACTCCTATAATTCACCCCTCCACTTT. This sequence encodes CASSEPGQGHSYNSPLHF. The variable domain in full, with the rest retrieved from reference TRBV2 and TRBJ1-6, is EPEVTQTPSHQVTQMGQEVILRCVPISNHLYFYWYRQILGQKVEFLVSFYNNEISEKSEIFDDQFSVERPDGSNFTLKIRSTKLEDSAMYFCASSEPGQGHSYNSPLHFGNGTRLTVT.

The chain is built from TRBV11-3 and TRBJ2-7; D may be TRBD2 (5 bases). V was clipped by 3 bases and J by 6 bases, with 9 bases between them. Looked up from germline, CDR1 is SGHNT and CDR2 is YENEEA. This CDR3 has 12 residues. The CDR3 coding sequence is TGTGCCAGCAGCTTCGGGAATGGCGAGCAGTACTTC. It is translated as CASSFGNGEQYF.

The chain links TRBV11-2 to TRBJ1-2; tentative D call: TRBD1 (6 bases). The germline V and J ends were trimmed by 5 bases and 6 bases, with 13 bases remaining between them. Per the germline V gene, CDR1 is SGHAT and CDR2 is FQNNGV. The CDR3 consists of 13 residues. CDR3: CASSRREGDGYTF. Written as DNA, the CDR3 is TGTGCCAGCAGCCGGCGCGAGGGGGATGGCTACACCTTC.

This clone was counted between two and nine times. Written as DNA, the CDR3 is TGTGCCAGCAGCCCTTCGACAGGGACTGAAGCTTTCTTT. This sequence encodes CASSPSTGTEAFF. V usage is TRBV5-6 and J usage is TRBJ1-1; TRBD1 aligns across 7 bases. V shed 4 bases, J shed 5 bases, and the junction held 5 bases outside the gene matches. Per the germline V gene, CDR1 is SGHDT and CDR2 is YYEEEE. The CDR3 contains 13 residues.

DNA for the CDR3: TGTGCCAGCAGTGAAGCGCTAGCGGGGCTCCTCGGGGGGTCGGCCTACGAGCAGTACTTC. Translating it yields CASSEALAGLLGGSAYEQYF. The rearrangement joins TRBV6-1 to TRBJ2-7; 9 bases agree with TRBD2. J lost 2 bases, V lost 0 bases, and 17 bases had no gene match. The CDR3 has 20 amino acids. Looked up from germline, CDR1 is MNHNS and CDR2 is SASEGT.

The chain employs TRBV3-1 (or the pseudogene TRBV3-2) and TRBJ1-2; 8 bases match TRBD1. V lost 4 bases to trimming and J lost 7 bases; unmatched junction nucleotides: 14. CDR1 LGHDT and CDR2 YNNKEL come from the germline V gene (reference sequence). This CDR3 has 16 amino acids. The CDR3: CASSPYPGQAVGGYTF. In DNA form, the CDR3 reads TGTGCCAGCAGCCCCTATCCGGGACAGGCCGTGGGTGGCTACACCTTC.

The chain carries TRBV6-2 or TRBV6-3 and TRBJ2-4; 11 positions match TRBD1. V gave up 6 bases and J gave up 7 bases; unmatched junction bases: 5. Germline loops: CDR1 MNHEY, CDR2 SVGEGT. The CDR3 has 14 residues. For the CDR3, the DNA is TGTGCCAGCAGCAGGGACAGGGGGTTGAACATTCAGTACTTC. It specifies CASSRDRGLNIQYF.

J is TRBJ1-3 and V is TRBV2, with no clear D. The germline V gene has CDR1 SNHLY and CDR2 FYNNEI. V was cut by 6 bases and J by 0 bases, with 6 bases left in between. This CDR3 region has 13 residues. CDR3 DNA: TGTGCCAGCAGACTGTTCTCTGGAAACACCATATATTTT. This codes for CASRLFSGNTIYF.

V is TRBV12-3 or TRBV12-4 and J is TRBJ2-3; 7 bases line up with TRBD2. This CDR3 spans 13 amino acids. Trimming removed 6 bases from V and 4 bases from J; junction bases left unmatched: 4. The CDR3 bases are TGTGCCAGCAGAGCGGGGAGGTCAGATACGCAGTATTTT. This encodes CASRAGRSDTQYF.

This chain connects TRBV3-1 (or the pseudogene TRBV3-2) to TRBJ2-7; TRBD1 agrees at 12 bases. J was trimmed by 6 bases and V by 4 bases; bases with no gene match: 4. The CDR3 runs to 14 residues. The germline CDR1 and CDR2 sequences are LGHDT and YNNKEL (reference sequence). As DNA, the CDR3 is TGTGCCAGCAGCCTTGGGACAGGGGGCGGCGAGCAGTACTTC. Protein product: CASSLGTGGGEQYF.

This chain joins TRBV10-1 and TRBJ2-1; tentative D call: TRBD2 (6 bases). Deletions cut 0 bases from V and 0 bases from J, with 9 bases between. The CDR3 is 16 amino acids. Germline V lookup: CDR1 WNHNN, CDR2 SYGVQD (reference sequence). CDR3 residues: CASSESDGSSYNEQFF. The CDR3 DNA reads as TGCGCCAGCAGTGAGTCGGACGGGAGCTCCTACAATGAGCAGTTCTTC.

The gene calls are TRBV6-5 and TRBJ2-7, with TRBD2 matching 8 bases. Germline CDR1 is MNHEY and CDR2 is SVGAGI. The CDR3 is 14 residues long. The V segment lost 0 bases and the J segment 10 bases; nucleotides outside the gene matches: 8. The CDR3 region is CASSYSSGGSTQYF. Written as DNA, the CDR3 is TGTGCCAGCAGTTACTCAAGCGGGGGCTCCACTCAGTACTTC.